This TCR beta chain was identified in a study of blood T cell repertoires in COVID-19. Trimming cost V 6 bases and J 1 base; bases outside gene matches: 4. There are 15 residues in the CDR3. From germline, CDR1 is MNHEY and CDR2 SVGAGI. Data came from immunoSEQ multiplex PCR; TCRdb stores just in-frame clones and leaves some out. The sample shows a few hundred thousand clones, 80% of them seen only once. Individuals drawn from around 25 US areas were about 18 to 95 years old. Grouping used clinical history reported by participants in a survey and questionnaire. Material: PBMCs or T cells enriched from blood (not recorded which). This sequence originates from a young man with acute COVID-19. The rearrangement uses TRBV6-5 and TRBJ1-5; 9 bases align to TRBD1. CDR3 sequence: CASRPGQGSNQPQHF. In DNA, the CDR3 is TGTGCCAGCAGGCCGGGACAGGGAAGCAATCAGCCCCAGCATTTT.